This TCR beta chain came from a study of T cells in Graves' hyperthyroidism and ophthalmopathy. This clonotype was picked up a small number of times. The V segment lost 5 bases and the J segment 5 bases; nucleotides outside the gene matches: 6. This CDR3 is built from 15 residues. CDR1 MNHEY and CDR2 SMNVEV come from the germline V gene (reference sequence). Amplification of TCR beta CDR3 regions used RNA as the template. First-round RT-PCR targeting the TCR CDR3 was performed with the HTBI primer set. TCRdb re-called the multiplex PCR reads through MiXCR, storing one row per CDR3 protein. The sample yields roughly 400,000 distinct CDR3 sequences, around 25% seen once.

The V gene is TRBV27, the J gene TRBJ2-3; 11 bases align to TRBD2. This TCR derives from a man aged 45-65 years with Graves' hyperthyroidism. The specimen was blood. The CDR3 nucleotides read TGTGCCAGCAGTCCTAGCGGGAGGACGGGAGATACGCAGTATTTT. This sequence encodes CASSPSGRTGDTQYF.